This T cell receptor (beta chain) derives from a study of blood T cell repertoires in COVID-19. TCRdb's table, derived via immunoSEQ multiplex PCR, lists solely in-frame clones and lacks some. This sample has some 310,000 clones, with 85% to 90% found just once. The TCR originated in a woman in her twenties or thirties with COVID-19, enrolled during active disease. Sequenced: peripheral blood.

CDR3 amino acids: CASSVVGTDTQYF. The CDR3 DNA is TGTGCCAGCAGCGTAGTCGGCACAGATACGCAGTATTTT. The chain recombines TRBV9 with TRBJ2-3, with D unresolved. Germline V gene sequence: CDR1 SGDLS, CDR2 YYNGEE. V was cut by 0 bases and J by 1 base, with 3 bases left in between. The CDR3 has 13 amino acids.